These 18 T cell receptor beta chains were sequenced from one sample in a study of blood T cell repertoires in COVID-19. TCRdb's table, derived via immunoSEQ multiplex PCR, lists solely in-frame clones and lacks some. Found here are over 200,000 clones, 84% of them singletons; the top ten hold approximately 8%. Material for sequencing was peripheral blood. The source is a woman aged 45-60 years with active or convalescent COVID-19.

The J gene is TRBJ2-2, the V gene TRBV7-9; 10 nucleotides align to TRBD2. CDR1 SEHNR and CDR2 FQNEAQ come from the germline V gene (reference sequence). V shed 5 bases, J shed 3 bases, and the junction held 15 bases outside the gene matches. The CDR3 is made up of 19 amino acids. CDR3 nucleotide sequence: TGTGCCAGCAGCCATCAACAAGCTAGCGGGAGCTGGTACACCGGGGAGCTGTTTTTT. This codes for CASSHQQASGSWYTGELFF.

V is TRBV2 and J is TRBJ2-2; D may be TRBD2 (6 bases). CDR1 and CDR2 (germline): SNHLY, FYNNEI. Trimming pared 6 bases from V and 6 bases from J, leaving 14 bases between. CDR3 length: 14 amino acids. The CDR3 spells CASSRDLASGELFF. CDR3 nucleotide sequence: TGTGCCAGCAGCCGGGACTTGGCATCCGGGGAGCTGTTTTTT.

The genes are TRBV6-5 and TRBJ1-2; the D gene is possibly TRBD1 (6 bases). V gave up 1 base and J gave up 2 bases, with 11 bases separating them. The CDR3 is made up of 15 amino acids. Germline loops: CDR1 MNHEY, CDR2 SVGAGI. CDR3 nucleotides: TGTGCCAGCAGTTACTTGCAGGGGAGCAACTATGGCTACACCTTC. Translating gives CASSYLQGSNYGYTF.

The chain recombines TRBV7-6 with TRBJ1-1; TRBD1 aligns across 7 bases. V dropped 0 bases and J dropped 9; count of bases not matched to a gene: 1. The CDR3 length is 12 residues. CDR1 and CDR2 (germline): SGHVS, FNYEAQ. The CDR3 loop is CASSLATGKAFF. The DNA for the CDR3 is TGTGCCAGCAGCTTAGCGACAGGGAAAGCTTTCTTT.

The CDR3 protein is CAWGGAGGSSYNEQFF. In DNA, the CDR3 is TGTGCCTGGGGTGGAGCGGGAGGAAGCTCCTACAATGAGCAGTTCTTC. The chain combines TRBV30 with TRBJ2-1; 9 bases line up with TRBD2. J was trimmed by 0 bases and V by 5 bases; bases with no gene match: 8. Germline values: CDR1 GTSNPN, CDR2 SVGIG (reference sequence). The CDR3 consists of 16 residues.

This clone was observed a single time. This rearrangement joins TRBV4-2 to TRBJ1-1, with TRBD1 identical over 11 bases. The CDR3 is 18 residues long. V lost 2 bases and J lost 5; bases outside the gene matches: 13. The germline gives CDR1 LGHNA, CDR2 YNFKEQ. CDR3 protein: CASSQTVGQGAWGTEAFF. The CDR3 region has the DNA TGTGCCAGCAGCCAAACCGTTGGACAGGGGGCGTGGGGGACTGAAGCTTTCTTT.

This clone was seen a few times. The chain couples TRBV19 to TRBJ1-4, with 9 bases lining up with TRBD1. V shed 7 bases and J 1 base; nucleotides not matched to a gene: 16. This CDR3 has 19 amino acids. Per germline, CDR1 LNHDA and CDR2 SQIVND (reference sequence). CDR3 sequence: CASTSPLGQGKGTNEKLFF. For the CDR3, the DNA is TGTGCCAGTACCTCTCCCCTCGGACAGGGGAAAGGAACTAATGAAAAACTGTTTTTT.

The V call is TRBV28, the J call TRBJ1-5, with a weak D call TRBD1 (5 bases). CDR3 length: 13 amino acids. Germline values: CDR1 MDHEN, CDR2 SYDVKM. V was trimmed by 6 bases and J by 3 bases, leaving 9 bases between them. CDR3 in DNA: TGTGCCAGCAGATGGACACCCAATCAGCCCCAGCATTTT. Protein product: CASRWTPNQPQHF.

V is TRBV14 and J is TRBJ1-2; unclear D gene. Trimming pared 2 bases from V and 4 bases from J, leaving 5 bases between. CDR1 and CDR2 from the germline V gene are SGHDN and FVKESK. CDR3 length: 12 residues. The CDR3 reads CASSQMAYGYTF. The CDR3 DNA reads as TGTGCCAGCAGCCAAATGGCCTATGGCTACACCTTC.

This sequence joins TRBV19 and TRBJ1-1; weak D call: TRBD1 (6 bases). Trimming removed 4 bases from V and 0 bases from J, with 15 bases in between. Germline lookup yields CDR1 LNHDA and CDR2 SQIVND (reference sequence). The CDR3 contains 16 residues. This chain's CDR3 is CASSTTGRTVNTEAFF. CDR3 DNA sequence: TGTGCCAGTAGTACAACAGGGCGTACTGTGAACACTGAAGCTTTCTTT.

V gene TRBV5-1 combines with J gene TRBJ2-1; 10 bases line up with TRBD2. This CDR3 region has 14 residues. The V segment lost 0 bases and the J segment 8 bases; nucleotides outside the gene matches: 2. Germline V gene sequence: CDR1 SGHRS, CDR2 YFSETQ. The CDR3 loop reads CASSLASGSDEQFF. Here the CDR3 DNA reads TGCGCCAGCAGCTTGGCTAGCGGGAGCGATGAGCAGTTCTTC.

The chain uses TRBV19 and TRBJ2-2; D is possibly TRBD1 (5 bases). This CDR3 is built from 14 residues. The V gene lost 7 bases and the J gene lost 5 bases, with 14 bases spanning the gap. Germline assignment: CDR1 LNHDA and CDR2 SQIVND (reference sequence). CDR3 DNA sequence: TGTGCCAGTAACGTACAGGAATCTACCGGGGAGCTGTTTTTT. This codes for CASNVQESTGELFF.

V gene TRBV18 combines with J gene TRBJ2-7, with a tentative D call TRBD2 (6 bases). Germline V gene sequence: CDR1 KGHSH, CDR2 LQKENI. V gave up 3 bases and J gave up 0 bases, with 9 bases separating them. This CDR3 spans 14 amino acids. The CDR3: CASSPGLTSYEQYV. DNA for the CDR3: TGTGCCAGCTCACCGGGACTCACCTCCTACGAGCAGTACGTC.

This clone was seen a handful of times. This rearrangement joins TRBV5-1 to TRBJ1-1; 8 nucleotides match TRBD1. With V trimmed by 4 bases and J by 4 bases, 6 bases remained unmatched. The CDR3 loop spans 14 amino acids. Germline loops: CDR1 SGHRS, CDR2 YFSETQ. The CDR3: CASSRTGGPTEAFF. CDR3 DNA: TGCGCCAGCAGCCGAACAGGGGGTCCCACTGAAGCTTTCTTT.

The chain links TRBV10-3 to TRBJ2-1; tentative D call: TRBD2 (5 bases). The CDR3 loop spans 13 amino acids. Germline V CDR1 and CDR2: ENHRY, SYGVKD. The chain's CDR3 is CAAGPGSPRTPFF. The CDR3, as DNA: TGTGCAGCCGGCCCGGGAAGCCCCCGGACCCCGTTCTTC.

The chain joins TRBV29-1 to TRBJ2-1; 13 bases line up with TRBD2. Trimming at V came to 8 bases and at J to 15 bases, leaving 16 bases not matched to a gene. The germline CDR1 and CDR2 sequences are SQVTM and ANQGSEA. The CDR3 runs 14 residues. CDR3 protein: CSYRTSGSTSVWFF. The CDR3 DNA reads TGCAGCTACAGGACTAGCGGGAGTACGTCGGTGTGGTTCTTC.

This clone occurred a few times. The chain combines TRBV11-2 with TRBJ2-5; D is perhaps TRBD2 (6 bases). Germline V gives CDR1 SGHAT, CDR2 FQNNGV. The CDR3 totals 18 residues. V lost 2 bases and J 4 bases, leaving 23 bases between the germline ends. The CDR3: CASSLWGVPGVTLETQYF. The CDR3, as DNA: TGTGCCAGCAGCTTATGGGGGGTCCCGGGGGTGACTTTAGAGACCCAGTACTTC.

CDR3 nucleotide sequence: TGCGCCAGCAGCGCCGGACAGCAACTAATCAACTATGGCTACACCTTC. Amino acid sequence: CASSAGQQLINYGYTF. The V gene is TRBV5-1, the J gene TRBJ1-2, with D tentatively TRBD1 (6 bases). Looked up from germline, CDR1 is SGHRS and CDR2 is YFSETQ. There are 16 residues in the CDR3. V lost 4 bases to trimming and J lost 2 bases, with 18 bases between them.